This TCR beta chain appears in the sequencing data of a study of neoadjuvant nivolumab and ipilimumab in lung cancer. Repertoires were generated with immunoSEQ multiplex PCR, while TCRdb's copy carries only in-frame clones and drops some. The profile shows about 20,000 clones, around 76% of them singletons. V lost 6 bases to trimming and J lost 8 bases, with 20 bases between them. There are 15 residues in the CDR3. Germline lookup yields CDR1 MGHDK and CDR2 SYGVNS. Sequencing used tumor tissue, obtained after neoadjuvant nivolumab, alone or with ipilimumab, at or shortly before surgery. This clonotype originated in an adult with non-small cell lung cancer. The chain is built from TRBV25-1 and TRBJ2-1, with D perhaps TRBD1 or TRBD2 (5 bases each). The CDR3 spells CASSNQWAGSDEQFF. For the CDR3, the DNA is TGTGCCAGCAGCAATCAGTGGGCAGGGAGCGATGAGCAGTTCTTC.